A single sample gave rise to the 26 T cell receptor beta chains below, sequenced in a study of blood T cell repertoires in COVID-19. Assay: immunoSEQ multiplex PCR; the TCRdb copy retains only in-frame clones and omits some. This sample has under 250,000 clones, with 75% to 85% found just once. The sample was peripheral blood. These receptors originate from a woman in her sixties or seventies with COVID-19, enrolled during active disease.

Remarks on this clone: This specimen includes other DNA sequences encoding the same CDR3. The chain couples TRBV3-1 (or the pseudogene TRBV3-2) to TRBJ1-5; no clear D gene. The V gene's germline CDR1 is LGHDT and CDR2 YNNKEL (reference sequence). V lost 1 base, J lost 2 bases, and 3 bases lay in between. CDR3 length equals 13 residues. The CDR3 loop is CASSQAGNQPQHF. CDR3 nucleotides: TGTGCCAGCAGCCAAGCGGGCAATCAGCCCCAGCATTTT.

As DNA, the CDR3 is TGCAGCGTTGAAAAAGGCGGGGGGCAGTACTTC. This codes for CSVEKGGGQYF. The rearrangement links TRBV29-1 to TRBJ2-7, with TRBD2 matching over 7 bases. The V gene end was trimmed by 2 bases and the J gene end by 9 bases; junction bases not matched to a gene: 4. The CDR3 covers 11 residues. CDR1 is SQVTM and CDR2 is ANQGSEA in the germline V gene.

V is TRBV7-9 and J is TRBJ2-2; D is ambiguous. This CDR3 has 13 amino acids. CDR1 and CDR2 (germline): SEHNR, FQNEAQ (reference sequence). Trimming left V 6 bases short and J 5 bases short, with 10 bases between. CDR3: CASRPMVTGELFF. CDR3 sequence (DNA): TGTGCCAGCAGACCTATGGTAACCGGGGAGCTGTTTTTT.

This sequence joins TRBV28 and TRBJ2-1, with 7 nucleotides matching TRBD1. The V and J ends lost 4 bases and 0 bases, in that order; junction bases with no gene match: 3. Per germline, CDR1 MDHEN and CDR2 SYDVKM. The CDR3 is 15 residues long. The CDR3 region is CASSSGQTSYNEQFF. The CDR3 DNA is TGTGCCAGCAGTTCGGGACAGACCTCCTACAATGAGCAGTTCTTC.

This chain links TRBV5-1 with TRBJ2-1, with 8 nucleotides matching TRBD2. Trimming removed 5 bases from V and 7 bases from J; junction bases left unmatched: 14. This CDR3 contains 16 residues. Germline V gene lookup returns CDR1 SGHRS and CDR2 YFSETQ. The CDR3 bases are TGCGCCAGCAGTTTCAGCGGGAGCGGAGGGGGGAATGAGCAGTTCTTC. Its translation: CASSFSGSGGGNEQFF.

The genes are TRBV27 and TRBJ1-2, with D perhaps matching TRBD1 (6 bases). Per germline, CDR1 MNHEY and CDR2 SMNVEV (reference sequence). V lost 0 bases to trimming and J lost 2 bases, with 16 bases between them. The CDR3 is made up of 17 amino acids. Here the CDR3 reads CASSLSPGGARNYGYTF. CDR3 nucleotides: TGTGCCAGCAGTTTATCCCCGGGGGGGGCGCGGAACTATGGCTACACCTTC.

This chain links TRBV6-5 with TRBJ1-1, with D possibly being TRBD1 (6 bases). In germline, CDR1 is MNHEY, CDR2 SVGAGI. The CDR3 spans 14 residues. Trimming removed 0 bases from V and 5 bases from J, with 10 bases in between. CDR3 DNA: TGTGCCAGCAGTTACTCGAGGACAGAAACTGAAGCTTTCTTT. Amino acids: CASSYSRTETEAFF.

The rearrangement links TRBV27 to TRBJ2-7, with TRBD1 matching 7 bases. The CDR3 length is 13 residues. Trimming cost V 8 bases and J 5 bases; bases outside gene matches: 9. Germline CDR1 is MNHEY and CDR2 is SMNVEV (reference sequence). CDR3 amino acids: CASAKGGRDEQYF. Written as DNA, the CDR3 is TGTGCCAGCGCCAAAGGGGGCAGGGACGAGCAGTACTTC.

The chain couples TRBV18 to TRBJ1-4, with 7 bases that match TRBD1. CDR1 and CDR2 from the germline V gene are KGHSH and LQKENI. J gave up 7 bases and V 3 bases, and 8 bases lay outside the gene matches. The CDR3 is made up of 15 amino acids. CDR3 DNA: TGTGCCAGCTCACCTTCGGACAGGAGGGTTGAAAAACTGTTTTTT. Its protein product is CASSPSDRRVEKLFF.

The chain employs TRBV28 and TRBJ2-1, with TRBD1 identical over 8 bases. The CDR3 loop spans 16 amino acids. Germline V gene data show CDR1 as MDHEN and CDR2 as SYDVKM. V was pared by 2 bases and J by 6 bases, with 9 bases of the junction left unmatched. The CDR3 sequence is CASSLAGTGRFNEQFF. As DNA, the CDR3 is TGTGCCAGCAGTTTAGCCGGGACAGGAAGGTTCAATGAGCAGTTCTTC.

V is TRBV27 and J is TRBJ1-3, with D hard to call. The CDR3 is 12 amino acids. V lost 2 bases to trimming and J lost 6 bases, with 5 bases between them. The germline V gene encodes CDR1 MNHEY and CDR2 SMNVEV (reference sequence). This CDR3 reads CASSLQINTIYF. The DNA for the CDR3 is TGTGCCAGCAGTTTACAAATAAACACCATATATTTT.

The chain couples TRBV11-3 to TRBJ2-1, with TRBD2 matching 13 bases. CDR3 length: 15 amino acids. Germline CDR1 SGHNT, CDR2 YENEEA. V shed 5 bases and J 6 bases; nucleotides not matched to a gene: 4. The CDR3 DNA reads TGTGCCAGCAGCGAGAGGACTAGCGGGAGCAATGAGCAGTTCTTC. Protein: CASSERTSGSNEQFF. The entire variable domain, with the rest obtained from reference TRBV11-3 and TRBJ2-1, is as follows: EAGVVQSPRYKIIEKKQPVAFWCNPISGHNTLYWYLQNLGQGPELLIRYENEEAVDDSQLPKDRFSAERLKGVDSTLKIQPAELGDSAVYLCASSERTSGSNEQFFGPGTRLTVL.

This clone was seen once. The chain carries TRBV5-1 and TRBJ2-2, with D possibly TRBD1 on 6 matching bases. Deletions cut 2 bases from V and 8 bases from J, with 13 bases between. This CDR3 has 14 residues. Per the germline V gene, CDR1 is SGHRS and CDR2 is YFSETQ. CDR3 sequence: CASSLNTGFGELFF. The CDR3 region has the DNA TGCGCCAGCAGCTTAAATACAGGGTTTGGGGAGCTGTTTTTT.

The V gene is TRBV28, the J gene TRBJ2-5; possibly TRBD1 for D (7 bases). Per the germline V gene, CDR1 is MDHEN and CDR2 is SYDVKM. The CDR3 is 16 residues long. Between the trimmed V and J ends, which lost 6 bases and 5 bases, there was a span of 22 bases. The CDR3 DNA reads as TGTGCCAGCAGCTTCAACAGGGGAGGCGGTCGTGAGACCCAGTACTTC. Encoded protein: CASSFNRGGGRETQYF.

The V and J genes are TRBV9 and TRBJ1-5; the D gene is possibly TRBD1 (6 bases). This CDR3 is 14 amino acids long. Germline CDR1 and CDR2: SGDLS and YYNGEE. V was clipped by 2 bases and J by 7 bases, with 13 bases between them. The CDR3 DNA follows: TGTGCCAGCAGCGTCTCTGCAGGGGAGCAGCCCCAGCATTTT. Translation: CASSVSAGEQPQHF. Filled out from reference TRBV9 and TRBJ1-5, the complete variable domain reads DSGVTQTPKHLITATGQRVTLRCSPRSGDLSVYWYQQSLDQGLQFLIQYYNGEERAKGNILERFSAQQFPDLHSELNLSSLELGDSALYFCASSVSAGEQPQHFGDGTRLSIL.

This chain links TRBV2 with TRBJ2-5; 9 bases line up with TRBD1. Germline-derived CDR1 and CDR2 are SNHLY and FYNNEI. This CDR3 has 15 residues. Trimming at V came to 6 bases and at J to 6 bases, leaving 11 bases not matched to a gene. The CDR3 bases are TGTGCCAGCAGAAGCCCTGGACAGGGGTTACAGACCCAGTACTTC. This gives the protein CASRSPGQGLQTQYF.

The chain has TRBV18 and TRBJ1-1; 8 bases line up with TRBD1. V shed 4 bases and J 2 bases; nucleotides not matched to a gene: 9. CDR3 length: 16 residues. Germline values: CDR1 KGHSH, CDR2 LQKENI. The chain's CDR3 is CASSLLGQGLNTEAFF. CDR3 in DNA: TGTGCCAGCTCACTTCTAGGACAGGGATTAAACACTGAAGCTTTCTTT.

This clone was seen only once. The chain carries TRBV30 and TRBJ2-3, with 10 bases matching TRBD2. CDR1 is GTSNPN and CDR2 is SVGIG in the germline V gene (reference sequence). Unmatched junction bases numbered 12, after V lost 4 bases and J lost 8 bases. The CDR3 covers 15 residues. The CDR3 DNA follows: TGTGCCTGGAAGGCTAGCGGGGGCGGGGGAGTTACGCAGTATTTT. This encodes CAWKASGGGGVTQYF.

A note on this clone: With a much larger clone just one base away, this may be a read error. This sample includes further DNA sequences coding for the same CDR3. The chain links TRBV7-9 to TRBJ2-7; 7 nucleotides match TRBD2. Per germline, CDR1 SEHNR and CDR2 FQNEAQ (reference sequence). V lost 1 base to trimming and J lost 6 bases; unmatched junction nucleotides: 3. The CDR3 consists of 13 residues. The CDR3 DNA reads TGTGCCAGCAGCTTAGGGGGCGGGGGCGAGCAGTACTTC. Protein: CASSLGGGGEQYF.

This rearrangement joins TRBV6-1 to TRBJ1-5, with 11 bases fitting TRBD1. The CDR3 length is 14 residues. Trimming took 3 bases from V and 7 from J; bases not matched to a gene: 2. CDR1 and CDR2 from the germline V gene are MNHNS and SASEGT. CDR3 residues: CASSERDRGQPQHF. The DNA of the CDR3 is TGTGCCAGCAGTGAGCGGGACAGGGGGCAGCCCCAGCATTTT.

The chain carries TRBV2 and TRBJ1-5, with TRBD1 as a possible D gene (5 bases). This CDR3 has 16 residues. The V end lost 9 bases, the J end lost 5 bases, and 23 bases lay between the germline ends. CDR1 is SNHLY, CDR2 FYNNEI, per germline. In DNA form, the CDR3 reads TGTGCCAGTCTTGGGGCATTTGGCAGGGAGGATCAGCCCCAGCATTTT. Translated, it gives CASLGAFGREDQPQHF.

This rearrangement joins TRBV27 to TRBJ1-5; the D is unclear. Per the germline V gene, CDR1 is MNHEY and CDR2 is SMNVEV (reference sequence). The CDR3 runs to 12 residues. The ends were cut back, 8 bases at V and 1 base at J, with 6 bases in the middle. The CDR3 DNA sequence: TGTGCCAGCGCTGCGAGCAATCAGCCCCAGCATTTT. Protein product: CASAASNQPQHF.

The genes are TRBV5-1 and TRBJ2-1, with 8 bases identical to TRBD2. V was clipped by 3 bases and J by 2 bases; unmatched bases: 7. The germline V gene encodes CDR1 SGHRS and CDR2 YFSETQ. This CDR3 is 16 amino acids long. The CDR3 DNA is TGCGCCAGCAGCTCAATAGCGGGGACCGCCTACAATGAGCAGTTCTTC. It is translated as CASSSIAGTAYNEQFF.

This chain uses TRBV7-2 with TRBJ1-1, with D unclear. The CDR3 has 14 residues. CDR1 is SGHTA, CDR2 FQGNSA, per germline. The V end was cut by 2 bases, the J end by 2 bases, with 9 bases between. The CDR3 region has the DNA TGTGCCAGCAGCTTACCGGCGGGTAACACTGAAGCTTTCTTT. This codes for CASSLPAGNTEAFF.

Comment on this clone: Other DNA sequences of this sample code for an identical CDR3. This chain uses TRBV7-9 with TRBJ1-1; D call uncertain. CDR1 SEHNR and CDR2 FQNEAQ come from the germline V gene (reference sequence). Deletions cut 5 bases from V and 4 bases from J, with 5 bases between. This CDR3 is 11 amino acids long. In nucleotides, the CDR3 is TGTGCCAGCAGCCCCCTCACTGAAGCTTTCTTT. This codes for CASSPLTEAFF. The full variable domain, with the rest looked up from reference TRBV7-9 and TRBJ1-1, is DTGVSQNPRHKITKRGQNVTFRCDPISEHNRLYWYRQTLGQGPEFLTYFQNEAQLEKSRLLSDRFSAERPKGSFSTLEIQRTEQGDSAMYLCASSPLTEAFFGQGTRLTVV.

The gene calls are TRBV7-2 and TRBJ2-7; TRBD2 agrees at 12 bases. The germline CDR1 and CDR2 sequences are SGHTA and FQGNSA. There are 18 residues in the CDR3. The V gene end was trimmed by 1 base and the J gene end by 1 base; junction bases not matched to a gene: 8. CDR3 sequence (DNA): TGTGCCAGCAGCTTAGGCAGCTCGGGACTAGCGGGTTCCTACGAGCAGTACTTC. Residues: CASSLGSSGLAGSYEQYF.